The 10 T cell receptor beta chains in this list originate from one sample, sequenced in a study of cytomegalovirus exposure and HLA in healthy donors. In the PCR, 60 Vbeta and 13 Jbeta primers were used. Data came from immunoSEQ multiplex PCR; TCRdb stores just in-frame clones and leaves some out. The data show roughly 150,000 clones, roughly 79% seen once. The sequencing sample was made of PBMCs. The receptors here all came from a woman aged 40-49 years in good health and CMV-seropositive.

The CDR3 protein is CASSSEVYQPQHF. In DNA, the CDR3 is TGTGCCAGCAGTTCAGAGGTATATCAGCCCCAGCATTTT. The chain carries TRBV28 and TRBJ1-5; no clear D gene. The CDR3 sequence is 13 residues long. The V end was cut by 4 bases, the J end by 5 bases, with 9 bases between. Germline CDR1 reads MDHEN; CDR2 reads SYDVKM. Supplemented by reference TRBV28 and TRBJ1-5, the full variable domain reads DVKVTQSSRYLVKRTGEKVFLECVQDMDHENMFWYRQDPGLGLRLIYFSYDVKMKEKGDIPEGYSVSREKKERFSLILESASTNQTSMYLCASSSEVYQPQHFGDGTRLSIL.

This clone was seen more than once but under ten times. This chain links TRBV6-6 with TRBJ2-7; no reliable D call. In germline, CDR1 is MNHNY, CDR2 SVGAGI (reference sequence). This CDR3 spans 14 amino acids. V was pared by 7 bases and J by 4 bases, with 17 bases between. The CDR3 nucleotides read TGTGCCAGCAAGTGGGCCTCAGAACCATACGAGCAGTACTTC. It specifies CASKWASEPYEQYF.

The chain carries TRBV5-1 and TRBJ1-2; D is undetermined. The V gene's germline CDR1 is SGHRS and CDR2 YFSETQ. V dropped 4 bases and J dropped 3 bases, with 13 bases sitting between them. The CDR3 extends over 14 amino acids. Here the CDR3 reads CASSPPPRDYGYTF. The CDR3 coding sequence is TGCGCCAGCAGCCCACCACCCCGGGACTATGGCTACACCTTC.

Only a few counts were recorded for this clone. An end of the junction differs from the germline gene, which may be a read error. The chain is built from TRBV7-9 and TRBJ2-7; 9 bases are a match to TRBD1. CDR1 is SEHNR and CDR2 is FQNEAQ in the germline V gene (reference sequence). This CDR3 is built from 14 residues. The CDR3 here is CSSSLPGQGSEQYF. The CDR3 coding sequence is TGTTCCAGCAGCCTGCCGGGACAGGGATCCGAGCAGTACTTC.

This clone was detected once. The chain couples TRBV7-2 to TRBJ2-7; 8 bases are shared with TRBD1. CDR3 size: 15 residues. V lost 1 base and J lost 5; bases outside the gene matches: 7. Germline V gene data show CDR1 as SGHTA and CDR2 as FQGNSA. CDR3 in DNA: TGTGCCAGCAGCTTAGGCCGGACAGGGTTTAACGAGCAGTACTTC. Its protein product is CASSLGRTGFNEQYF.

The chain is built from TRBV15 and TRBJ2-5; D gene unclear. V was clipped by 0 bases and J by 1 base, with 18 bases between them. CDR3 length: 18 amino acids. The germline CDR1 and CDR2 sequences are LNHNV and YYDKDF (reference sequence). CDR3 residues: CATSRDGHPARFQETQYF. The CDR3, as DNA: TGTGCCACCAGCAGAGATGGTCACCCAGCGCGGTTCCAAGAGACCCAGTACTTC.

The chain recombines TRBV5-4 with TRBJ1-2; D is unclear. Trimming left V 4 bases short and J 2 bases short, with 15 bases between. The CDR3 length is 15 residues. Germline values: CDR1 SGHNT, CDR2 YYREEE (reference sequence). The chain's CDR3 is CASSPPGSGNYGYTF. CDR3 in DNA: TGTGCCAGCAGCCCACCGGGGAGCGGAAACTATGGCTACACCTTC.

The chain combines TRBV11-2 with TRBJ2-1; TRBD2 matches 14 bases. J was trimmed by 8 bases and V by 5 bases; bases with no gene match: 5. This CDR3 has 15 amino acids. CDR1 SGHAT and CDR2 FQNNGV come from the germline V gene. The CDR3 nucleotides read TGTGCCAGCAGCCTGACTAGCGGGGGGGCCTATGAGCAGTTCTTC. It translates to CASSLTSGGAYEQFF.

V gene TRBV7-9 combines with J gene TRBJ2-7; TRBD1 matches 10 bases. The CDR3 consists of 12 residues. V lost 9 bases and J lost 5; bases outside the gene matches: 4. Germline V gene data show CDR1 as SEHNR and CDR2 as FQNEAQ (reference sequence). The CDR3 region is CASTDRGDEQYF. As DNA, the CDR3 is TGTGCCAGTACGGACAGGGGGGACGAGCAGTACTTC. The entire variable domain, with the rest obtained from reference TRBV7-9 and TRBJ2-7, is as follows: DTGVSQNPRHKITKRGQNVTFRCDPISEHNRLYWYRQTLGQGPEFLTYFQNEAQLEKSRLLSDRFSAERPKGSFSTLEIQRTEQGDSAMYLCASTDRGDEQYFGPGTRLTVT.

The V and J genes are TRBV5-4 and TRBJ1-2; D is perhaps TRBD1 (6 bases). Looked up from germline, CDR1 is SGHNT and CDR2 is YYREEE (reference sequence). The CDR3 extends over 13 amino acids. The V end lost 3 bases, the J end lost 4 bases, and 10 bases lay between the germline ends. For the CDR3, the DNA is TGTGCCAGCAGCTCGACAGGTAGCTATGGCTACACCTTC. Translated: CASSSTGSYGYTF. The variable domain in full, with the rest retrieved from reference TRBV5-4 and TRBJ1-2, is ETGVTQSPTHLIKTRGQQVTLRCSSQSGHNTVSWYQQALGQGPQFIFQYYREEENGRGNFPPRFSGLQFPNYSSELNVNALELDDSALYLCASSSTGSYGYTFGSGTRLTVV.